This entry features one TCR beta chain sequence. What it recognizes is unknown. The data belong to a study of cytomegalovirus exposure and HLA in healthy donors. Overall study findings and caveats: A prior analysis recorded that most TCR beta V segments were productive about 87% or about 30% of the time.

Germline CDR1 SEHNR, CDR2 FQNEAQ (reference sequence). The CDR3 sequence is 14 residues long. V gave up 5 bases and J gave up 2 bases, with 12 bases separating them. PCR primers comprised 60 Vbeta and 13 Jbeta primers. Method: immunoSEQ multiplex PCR; TCRdb's copy keeps in-frame clones and lacks some. The data show about 120,000 clones, 75% to 90% seen once. The clonotype was recovered from a man aged 30 to 45 in good health and CMV-seronegative. Source material: PBMCs. J is TRBJ1-1 and V is TRBV7-9, with D possibly TRBD1 on 5 matching bases. The CDR3 sequence: CASSRVDSNTEAFF. CDR3 DNA: TGTGCCAGCAGCCGAGTCGACAGTAACACTGAAGCTTTCTTT. The complete variable domain, with remaining parts taken from reference TRBV7-9 and TRBJ1-1, reads DTGVSQNPRHKITKRGQNVTFRCDPISEHNRLYWYRQTLGQGPEFLTYFQNEAQLEKSRLLSDRFSAERPKGSFSTLEIQRTEQGDSAMYLCASSRVDSNTEAFFGQGTRLTVV.